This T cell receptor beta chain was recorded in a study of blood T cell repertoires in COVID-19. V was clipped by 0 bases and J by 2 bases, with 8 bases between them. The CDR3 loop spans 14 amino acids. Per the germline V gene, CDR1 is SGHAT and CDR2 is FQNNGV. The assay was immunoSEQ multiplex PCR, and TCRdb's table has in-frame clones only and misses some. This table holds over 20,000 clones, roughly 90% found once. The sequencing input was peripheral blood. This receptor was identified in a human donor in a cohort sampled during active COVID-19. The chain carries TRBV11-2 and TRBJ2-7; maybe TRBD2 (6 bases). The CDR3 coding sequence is TGTGCCAGCAGCTTAGAGCGGGACGCCTACGAGCAGTACTTC. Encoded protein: CASSLERDAYEQYF.